This T cell receptor (beta chain) was recorded in a study of shared clonotypes between healthy human individuals. For the study at large: Serving as donors were a couple of women and three men, whose ages spanned 18 to 49.

The assay ran at deep level. TCRdb keeps only in-frame clones here, not all; method: immunoSEQ multiplex PCR. The sample includes 1.4 million or so clones, roughly 98.5% seen only once; the top ten take approximately 0.4%. To note about this clone: Its cognate antigen is unknown. The identical CDR3 is also encoded by other nucleotide sequences in the sample.

Notes on the study in general: Exclusively blood specimens were collected; tissue repertoires likely differ.

V shed 0 bases and J 4 bases; nucleotides not matched to a gene: 4. Germline V lookup: CDR1 KGHSH, CDR2 LQKENI. CDR3 length: 15 amino acids. CD4+ cells were split into CD45RA+ naive and CD45RA-negative memory subsets. The clonotype comes from a man in his thirties or forties in good health. The sample consisted of naive CD4+ T cells sorted from blood. Described subset: CD45RA+ positively selected. The chain is built from TRBV18 and TRBJ2-5; TRBD1 matches at 8 bases. The CDR3 reads CASSPPGQGGETQYF. DNA of the CDR3: TGTGCCAGCTCACCACCAGGACAGGGCGGAGAGACCCAGTACTTC.